The 29 T cell receptor beta chains presented below share a single source sample, sequenced in a study of blood T cell repertoires in COVID-19. Assay used: immunoSEQ multiplex PCR; TCRdb lists only in-frame clones, some missing. The data hold some 360,000 clones, with roughly 87% observed a single time. Sequenced input: peripheral blood. These receptors were obtained from a woman aged 55-70 years with COVID-19, enrolled during active disease.

The chain has TRBV5-1 and TRBJ2-1, with D tentatively TRBD2 (7 bases). The germline V and J ends were trimmed by 0 bases and 7 bases, with 14 bases remaining between them. The germline CDR1 and CDR2 sequences are SGHRS and YFSETQ. This CDR3 is built from 15 residues. The CDR3 region has the DNA TGCGCCAGCAGCTTGGCGGGGGGCGGCGGGAATGAGCAGTTCTTC. Protein: CASSLAGGGGNEQFF.

The chain is built from TRBV2 and TRBJ1-2; 7 bases are shared with TRBD1. Germline trimming cut 7 bases from V and 8 bases from J; bases unmatched to any gene: 10. The CDR3 consists of 13 residues. Germline CDR1 is SNHLY and CDR2 is FYNNEI. CDR3 in DNA: TGTGCCAGCACTAGACAGGGATATGGAGGCTACACCTTC. Protein: CASTRQGYGGYTF.

J is TRBJ2-3 and V is TRBV5-1, with 9 bases that match TRBD2. The CDR3 is 18 residues long. Germline-derived CDR1 and CDR2 are SGHRS and YFSETQ. V trimming: 0 bases; J trimming: 0 bases; junction bases outside the gene matches: 8. The CDR3 sequence: CASSLVAGGSLSTDTQYF. DNA of the CDR3: TGCGCCAGCAGCTTGGTCGCGGGGGGGTCACTTAGCACAGATACGCAGTATTTT.

The rearrangement uses TRBV29-1 and TRBJ2-7; a possible D gene is TRBD1 (6 bases). V lost 1 base and J 6 bases, leaving 16 bases between the germline ends. Germline lookup yields CDR1 SQVTM and CDR2 ANQGSEA. There are 14 residues in the CDR3. The CDR3 protein is CSVEGRQGLGEQYF. The CDR3, as DNA: TGCAGCGTTGAAGGAAGGCAGGGGCTCGGCGAGCAGTACTTC.

The chain carries TRBV18 and TRBJ2-5, with D maybe TRBD1 (6 bases). Germline CDR1 is KGHSH and CDR2 is LQKENI. V lost 3 bases to trimming and J lost 3 bases, with 8 bases between them. The CDR3 totals 13 residues. The CDR3 DNA reads TGTGCCAGCTCACCCCGACAGGAAGAGACCCAGTACTTC. The encoded protein is CASSPRQEETQYF. The variable domain in full, completed from reference TRBV18 and TRBJ2-5, reads NAGVMQNPRHLVRRRGQEARLRCSPMKGHSHVYWYRQLPEEGLKFMVYLQKENIIDESGMPKERFSAEFPKEGPSILRIQQVVRGDSAAYFCASSPRQEETQYFGPGTRLLVL.

The chain uses TRBV5-1 and TRBJ1-1; D not resolved. Germline values: CDR1 SGHRS, CDR2 YFSETQ. This CDR3 has 14 amino acids. Trimming took 5 bases from V and 3 from J, leaving 14 bases between them. The CDR3 loop reads CASSKEGRDTEAFF. The CDR3 DNA reads as TGCGCCAGCAGTAAGGAGGGCCGGGACACTGAAGCTTTCTTT. Full variable domain (rest looked up from reference TRBV5-1 and TRBJ1-1): KAGVTQTPRYLIKTRGQQVTLSCSPISGHRSVSWYQQTPGQGLQFLFEYFSETQRNKGNFPGRFSGRQFSNSRSEMNVSTLELGDSALYLCASSKEGRDTEAFFGQGTRLTVV.

The chain links TRBV5-1 to TRBJ2-4, with a tentative D call TRBD1 (5 bases). Germline values: CDR1 SGHRS, CDR2 YFSETQ. The CDR3 extends over 14 amino acids. Trimming removed 0 bases from V and 1 base from J, with 5 bases in between. In DNA, the CDR3 is TGCGCCAGCAGCTTGGGACAGGCCAAAAACATTCAGTACTTC. Amino acid sequence: CASSLGQAKNIQYF.

About this clone itself: Other nucleotide sequences in the sample specify the same CDR3. The rearrangement links TRBV9 to TRBJ2-7; the match to TRBD1 covers 10 bases. The CDR3 loop spans 14 amino acids. With V trimmed by 4 bases and J by 6 bases, 7 bases remained unmatched. Germline CDR1 SGDLS, CDR2 YYNGEE. The CDR3 sequence: CASSPRTGGGEQYF. DNA of the CDR3: TGTGCCAGCAGCCCTCGGACAGGGGGTGGCGAGCAGTACTTC.

V and J are TRBV18 and TRBJ1-6, with D perhaps matching TRBD1 (5 bases). This CDR3 is 16 amino acids long. Trimming cost V 0 bases and J 10 bases, with 16 bases left between them. Germline V lookup: CDR1 KGHSH, CDR2 LQKENI. CDR3: CASSPPTAGRNSPLHF. CDR3 DNA sequence: TGTGCCAGCTCACCACCGACAGCGGGGAGAAACTCACCCCTCCACTTT. The entire variable domain, with the rest obtained from reference TRBV18 and TRBJ1-6, is as follows: NAGVMQNPRHLVRRRGQEARLRCSPMKGHSHVYWYRQLPEEGLKFMVYLQKENIIDESGMPKERFSAEFPKEGPSILRIQQVVRGDSAAYFCASSPPTAGRNSPLHFGNGTRLTVT.

The V call is TRBV2, the J call TRBJ1-2, with D maybe TRBD1 (5 bases). Germline CDR1 SNHLY, CDR2 FYNNEI. This CDR3 has 13 amino acids. The germline V and J ends were trimmed by 7 bases and 5 bases, with 14 bases remaining between them. CDR3 in amino acids: CASIRQPPYGYTF. The CDR3, as DNA: TGTGCCAGCATTAGACAGCCTCCTTATGGCTACACCTTC. The variable domain in full, completed from reference TRBV2 and TRBJ1-2, reads EPEVTQTPSHQVTQMGQEVILRCVPISNHLYFYWYRQILGQKVEFLVSFYNNEISEKSEIFDDQFSVERPDGSNFTLKIRSTKLEDSAMYFCASIRQPPYGYTFGSGTRLTVV.

This clone was detected once. The gene calls are TRBV15 and TRBJ1-6, with D possibly TRBD1 on 6 matching bases. The CDR3 loop spans 15 amino acids. V lost 5 bases, J lost 7 bases, and 15 bases lay in between. CDR1 LNHNV and CDR2 YYDKDF come from the germline V gene (reference sequence). The CDR3 here is CATSARTAKNSPLHF. The CDR3 DNA reads TGTGCCACCAGCGCTCGGACAGCGAAGAATTCACCCCTCCACTTT.

The chain is built from TRBV18 and TRBJ2-4, with D unclear. The CDR3 covers 13 residues. The V end was cut by 1 base, the J end by 5 bases, with 6 bases between. Germline CDR1 reads KGHSH; CDR2 reads LQKENI. CDR3 region: CASSPRLENIQYF. The CDR3 coding sequence is TGTGCCAGCTCACCACGTCTTGAAAACATTCAGTACTTC. Together with reference TRBV18 and TRBJ2-4, the CDR3 gives the full variable domain: NAGVMQNPRHLVRRRGQEARLRCSPMKGHSHVYWYRQLPEEGLKFMVYLQKENIIDESGMPKERFSAEFPKEGPSILRIQQVVRGDSAAYFCASSPRLENIQYFGAGTRLSVL.

This clone occurred once. The rearrangement links TRBV6-1 to TRBJ2-1; 9 positions match TRBD1. Per germline, CDR1 MNHNS and CDR2 SASEGT. The CDR3 sequence is 16 residues long. The junction had 12 bases not matched to a gene; V was cut back by 4 bases and J by 8 bases. Here the CDR3 DNA reads TGTGCCAGCAGTGTTGGGACAGGGATCTCCGGGTATGAGCAGTTCTTC. It encodes CASSVGTGISGYEQFF.

CDR3 DNA sequence: TGTGCCAGCAGCCCCCCCCCGACAGGGGGCGCCTACAATGAGCAGTTCTTC. It is translated as CASSPPPTGGAYNEQFF. The chain couples TRBV14 to TRBJ2-1, with 10 bases fitting TRBD1. Germline assignment: CDR1 SGHDN and CDR2 FVKESK. V dropped 4 bases and J dropped 2; count of bases not matched to a gene: 8. This CDR3 is built from 17 residues.

The chain joins TRBV18 to TRBJ1-2; 8 bases match TRBD1. CDR3 length: 16 residues. The J segment lost 6 bases and the V segment lost 4 bases, leaving 13 bases of the junction unmatched. CDR1 and CDR2 from the germline V gene are KGHSH and LQKENI. Written as DNA, the CDR3 is TGTGCCAGCTCACGGGGACAGGAGTCGTATCGGGATGGCTACACCTTC. This gives the protein CASSRGQESYRDGYTF.

The V call is TRBV28, the J call TRBJ1-6, with D unclear. Trimming pared 11 bases from V and 0 bases from J, leaving 8 bases between. Per germline, CDR1 MDHEN and CDR2 SYDVKM. The CDR3 has 13 amino acids. The CDR3, as DNA: TGTGCCTCCCGGGTCTCCTATAATTCACCCCTCCACTTT. Translating it yields CASRVSYNSPLHF.

The J gene is TRBJ1-6, the V gene TRBV11-2, with 7 bases lining up with TRBD1. This CDR3 contains 15 residues. V lost 5 bases, J lost 4 bases, and 5 bases stayed unmatched. From germline, CDR1 is SGHAT and CDR2 FQNNGV. CDR3 residues: CASSPQTGYNSPLHF. The CDR3 DNA reads as TGTGCCAGCAGCCCCCAGACAGGGTATAATTCACCCCTCCACTTT.

This clone occurred once. This chain connects TRBV7-6 to TRBJ2-7; 12 bases match TRBD1. The CDR3 is 16 residues long. Per the germline V gene, CDR1 is SGHVS and CDR2 is FNYEAQ. Trimming cost V 1 base and J 5 bases; bases outside gene matches: 6. CDR3 DNA sequence: TGTGCCAGCAGCTTAGGCGGGGGACAGGGGGCTGACGAGCAGTACTTC. Its translation is CASSLGGGQGADEQYF.

The chain has TRBV27 and TRBJ2-1; perhaps TRBD1 as D (6 bases). Germline CDR1 MNHEY, CDR2 SMNVEV (reference sequence). The CDR3 covers 11 residues. The ends were cut back, 5 bases at V and 12 bases at J, with 11 bases in the middle. CDR3 nucleotide sequence: TGTGCCAGCAGTCTAGGGGGAGTGCAGTTCTTC. Protein: CASSLGGVQFF.

The CDR3 spells CASSYSRGGPLNEQFF. In DNA form, the CDR3 reads TGTGCCAGCAGTTACTCTCGCGGGGGACCACTCAATGAGCAGTTCTTC. The J gene is TRBJ2-1, the V gene TRBV6-5; 7 nucleotides align to TRBD2. The trim removed 0 bases at V and 6 bases at J, leaving 8 bases unmatched. This CDR3 region has 16 residues. In germline, CDR1 is MNHEY, CDR2 SVGAGI.

V usage is TRBV24-1 and J usage is TRBJ2-3; D is uncertain. V gave up 9 bases and J gave up 2 bases, with 11 bases separating them. The CDR3 runs 13 residues. The V gene's germline CDR1 is KGHDR and CDR2 SFDVKD. CDR3 DNA: TGTGCCACCGGCGGCAGCAACACAGATACGCAGTATTTT. Its protein product is CATGGSNTDTQYF.

The chain carries TRBV30 and TRBJ1-2; TRBD1 is a possible D gene (5 bases). The V and J ends lost 3 bases and 3 bases respectively, with 11 bases between them. CDR1 is GTSNPN, CDR2 SVGIG, per germline (reference sequence). The CDR3 consists of 13 residues. For the CDR3, the DNA is TGTGCCTGGAGCCTACAGGATTACTATGGCTACACCTTC. Its translation: CAWSLQDYYGYTF.

This clone was seen just once. This sequence joins TRBV6-2 or TRBV6-3 and TRBJ1-2, with 9 bases that match TRBD1. V lost 4 bases to trimming and J lost 2 bases; unmatched junction nucleotides: 8. The CDR3 runs to 16 residues. Germline values: CDR1 MNHEY, CDR2 SVGEGT. The DNA for the CDR3 is TGTGCCAGCAGTTCCCACGGACAGGGGATGAACTATGGCTACACCTTC. Amino acid sequence: CASSSHGQGMNYGYTF.

This chain links TRBV28 with TRBJ2-7; TRBD2 is a possible D gene (5 bases). Between the trimmed V and J ends, which lost 5 bases and 1 base, there was a span of 12 bases. CDR1 is MDHEN, CDR2 SYDVKM, per germline. The CDR3 length is 14 residues. The CDR3 sequence: CASSTTRVSYEQYF. CDR3 nucleotides: TGTGCCAGCAGTACCACTAGAGTATCCTACGAGCAGTACTTC.

V and J are TRBV6-4 and TRBJ2-3; 7 bases map to TRBD2. This CDR3 is 16 amino acids long. V dropped 1 base and J dropped 2; count of bases not matched to a gene: 6. Germline lookup yields CDR1 MRHNA and CDR2 SNTAGT. This CDR3 is CASSDWGGGDTDTQYF. CDR3 DNA: TGTGCCAGCAGTGACTGGGGCGGGGGAGACACAGATACGCAGTATTTT.

Points on this clone: Additional DNA sequences in this sample encode the identical CDR3. V and J are TRBV19 and TRBJ1-2; a weak D match, TRBD1 (6 bases). The CDR3 sequence is 16 residues long. The V gene's germline CDR1 is LNHDA and CDR2 SQIVND (reference sequence). Trimming stripped 4 bases from V and 4 bases from J, with 19 bases between. The CDR3 sequence: CASSTPGRDTRYGYTF. CDR3 nucleotides: TGTGCCAGTAGTACCCCCGGCCGGGACACGCGCTATGGCTACACCTTC.

V usage is TRBV5-4 and J usage is TRBJ2-5; 9 bases agree with TRBD1. J gave up 5 bases and V 5 bases, and 4 bases lay outside the gene matches. CDR1 and CDR2 (germline): SGHNT, YYREEE (reference sequence). The CDR3 runs 13 residues. CDR3 DNA sequence: TGTGCCAGCAGTTGGACAGGGGTTGAGACCCAGTACTTC. Translation gives CASSWTGVETQYF.

The chain employs TRBV19 and TRBJ1-5, with TRBD1 matching over 10 bases. Germline trimming cut 4 bases from V and 7 bases from J; bases unmatched to any gene: 10. CDR1 and CDR2 (germline): LNHDA, SQIVND (reference sequence). This CDR3 is built from 16 residues. CDR3 nucleotide sequence: TGTGCCAGTAGTAAGGCGGGACAGGGGTTTTACCAGCCCCAGCATTTT. Its protein is CASSKAGQGFYQPQHF.

This chain links TRBV18 with TRBJ1-1; a possible D gene is TRBD1 (6 bases). This CDR3 is 13 amino acids long. CDR1 is KGHSH, CDR2 LQKENI, per germline. Trimming left V 4 bases short and J 7 bases short, with 13 bases between. CDR3 nucleotides: TGTGCCAGCTCACAACTAGGGGGAGATGAAGCTTTCTTT. This codes for CASSQLGGDEAFF.